Listed below are T cell receptor beta chains from one sample, sequenced in a study of T cell repertoires in aging, cancer and after chemotherapy. TCRdb analysed the multiplex PCR reads with MiXCR anew, one entry per CDR3 protein. Of approximately 4,900 distinct CDR3 sequences in the sample, roughly a quarter were seen once. The material sequenced was blood. These receptors all come from a human donor in good health. The CDR3 runs from the conserved cysteine through the conserved F or W. A D gene is named only where the DNA matches it firmly. Not all rows give a size; the values are once, few, many and, for expanded clones, a class.

j_gene	v_gene	abundance	d_gene	len	CDR3aa	CDR3nt
TRBJ1-1	TRBV5-1	-	TRBD1	15	CASSFSGTGTTEAFF	TGCGCCAGCAGCTTTTCCGGGACAGGGACCACTGAAGCTTTCTTT
TRBJ1-4	TRBV5-3	medium-sized	-	17	CARSLEQQRVGLEKLFF	TGTGCCAGAAGCTTGGAACAGCAAAGGGTGGGGTTAGAAAAACTGTTTTTT
TRBJ2-7	TRBV6-2/TRBV6-3	medium-sized	-	13	CASSYVGGYEQYF	TGTGCCAGCAGTTACGTTGGCGGCTACGAGCAGTACTTC
TRBJ1-1	TRBV12-3/TRBV12-4	few	-	13	CASSQVESTEAFF	TGTGCCAGCAGCCAGGTCGAAAGCACTGAAGCTTTCTTT
TRBJ2-1	TRBV6-1	-	-	14	CASSEQEPPVEQFF	TGTGCCAGCAGTGAACAGGAACCCCCGGTTGAGCAGTTCTTC
TRBJ1-1	TRBV6-5	medium-sized	TRBD1	15	CASRFNRGENTEAFF	TGTGCCAGCAGATTCAACAGGGGCGAGAACACTGAAGCTTTCTTT
TRBJ1-3	TRBV5-1	-	-	16	CASSPGQPDSGNTIYF	TGCGCCAGCAGCCCCGGACAGCCAGACTCTGGAAACACCATATATTTT
TRBJ1-5	TRBV20-1	-	TRBD1	13	CSATGGGNQPQHF	TGCAGTGCCACAGGGGGGGGCAATCAGCCCCAGCATTTT
TRBJ1-6	TRBV6-2/TRBV6-3	once	TRBD1	16	CASTPRDRGLRSPLHF	TGTGCCAGCACTCCCCGTGACAGGGGGCTACGATCACCCCTCCACTTT
TRBJ1-1	TRBV5-5	-	-	13	CASSRTPGLEAFF	TGCGCCAGCAGCCGGACCCCGGGACTTGAAGCTTTCTTT
TRBJ1-6	TRBV5-6	-	-	15	CASSVTGSGNSPLHF	TGTGCCAGCAGTGTGACGGGGTCTGGCAATTCACCCCTCCACTTT
TRBJ2-7	TRBV5-6	medium-sized	-	11	CASSLEYEQYF	TGTGCCAGCAGCTTGGAGTACGAGCAGTACTTC
TRBJ2-1	TRBV7-6	-	TRBD2	18	CASSSLYNQAGEANEQFF	TGTGCCAGCAGCTCCCTCTATAACCAAGCGGGAGAGGCCAATGAGCAGTTCTTC
TRBJ2-4	TRBV18	medium-sized	-	16	CASSPNRAPEMSIQYF	TGTGCCAGCTCGCCGAACCGGGCCCCAGAAATGTCCATTCAGTACTTC
TRBJ1-2	TRBV10-3	-	-	16	CAISDPGEKIFYGYTF	TGTGCCATCAGTGATCCGGGAGAAAAAATCTTCTATGGCTACACCTTC
TRBJ1-1	TRBV30	medium-sized	-	11	CAWGRGAEAFF	TGTGCCTGGGGGAGGGGTGCTGAAGCTTTCTTT
TRBJ1-4	TRBV24-1	few	-	15	CATSGRGRGDEKLFF	TGTGCCACCAGTGGTAGAGGCAGGGGAGACGAAAAACTGTTTTTT
TRBJ1-6	TRBV28	-	-	16	CASFESGAQHNSPLHF	TGTGCCAGCTTCGAATCAGGGGCTCAGCATAATTCACCCCTCCACTTT
TRBJ1-2	TRBV6-5	medium-sized	-	15	CASSWGGRLPYGYTF	TGTGCCAGCAGTTGGGGGGGACGGCTCCCCTATGGCTACACCTTC
TRBJ2-1	TRBV6-1	medium-sized	TRBD2	15	CASSEREGGVFEQFF	TGTGCCAGCAGTGAAAGGGAGGGAGGGGTGTTTGAGCAGTTCTTC
TRBJ2-1	TRBV5-1	-	TRBD2	17	CASSFHGTSGSRDEQFF	TGCGCCAGCAGCTTCCACGGGACTAGCGGGAGTAGGGATGAGCAGTTCTTC
TRBJ2-7	TRBV6-5	-	TRBD2	15	CASSEALAGSYEQYF	TGTGCCAGCAGTGAAGCGCTAGCGGGCTCCTACGAGCAGTACTTC
TRBJ2-1	TRBV19	medium-sized	TRBD1	13	CASTGTGGNEQFF	TGTGCCAGTACCGGGACAGGGGGCAATGAGCAGTTCTTC
TRBJ1-2	TRBV29-1	large	-	11	CSVPSPLGDTF	TGCAGCGTCCCATCCCCTTTGGGGGACACCTTC
TRBJ2-7	TRBV27	medium-sized	-	14	CASRRAVNAYEQYF	TGTGCCAGCAGACGAGCGGTTAATGCCTACGAGCAGTACTTC
TRBJ1-4	TRBV19	medium-sized	-	13	CASSIGQPEKLFF	TGTGCCAGTAGTATAGGACAACCCGAAAAACTGTTTTTT
TRBJ1-3	TRBV27	-	-	15	CASSDQRGVGNAIYF	TGTGCCAGCAGTGACCAACGGGGGGTTGGAAACGCCATATATTTT
TRBJ1-5	TRBV28	-	-	16	CASSSGGFGYNQPQHF	TGTGCCAGCAGCTCCGGCGGGTTCGGGTACAATCAGCCCCAGCATTTT
TRBJ1-4	TRBV6-2/TRBV6-3	few	-	15	CASSSIGATNEKLFF	TGTGCCAGCAGTTCCATTGGGGCAACTAATGAAAAACTGTTTTTT
TRBJ2-5	TRBV19	medium-sized	TRBD2	15	CASSIMGGSQETQYF	TGTGCCAGTAGTATAATGGGGGGGAGCCAAGAGACCCAGTACTTC
TRBJ1-2	TRBV6-1	medium-sized	-	12	CASSTSWWGYTF	-
TRBJ2-1	TRBV5-1	-	-	13	CASSPLIVGREFF	TGCGCCAGCAGCCCTCTAATAGTGGGTAGGGAGTTCTTC
TRBJ2-2	TRBV18	few	TRBD1	17	CASSKGNRGSNTGELFF	TGTGCCAGCTCAAAGGGGAACAGGGGGTCGAACACCGGGGAGCTGTTTTTT
TRBJ1-2	TRBV5-5	-	TRBD1	13	CASSSGQGSGYTF	TGTGCCAGCAGCTCGGGACAGGGTTCCGGCTACACCTTC
TRBJ2-3	TRBV30	medium-sized	TRBD2	15	CAWSELAGEVDTQYF	TGTGCCTGGAGTGAACTAGCGGGAGAGGTAGATACGCAGTATTTT
TRBJ1-2	TRBV5-1	few	-	14	CASSFIPGEGGYTF	TGCGCCAGCAGCTTTATTCCAGGGGAGGGAGGCTACACCTTC
TRBJ1-1	TRBV19	medium-sized	-	11	CAISGFTEAFF	TGTGCCATATCAGGATTCACTGAAGCTTTCTTT
TRBJ2-5	TRBV7-2	few	-	12	CASSWGGETQYF	TGTGCCAGCAGCTGGGGAGGAGAGACCCAGTACTTC
TRBJ2-7	TRBV6-1	medium-sized	-	15	CASRKTGTNPNEQYF	TGTGCCAGCAGGAAGACCGGGACAAACCCCAACGAGCAGTACTTC
TRBJ2-7	TRBV29-1	large	-	13	CSVDQGPSYEQYF	TGCAGCGTCGATCAGGGACCCTCCTACGAGCAGTACTTC
TRBJ2-1	TRBV7-2	-	TRBD2	15	CASSPRGGLLFEQFF	TGTGCCAGCAGCCCTCGGGGGGGTCTTTTATTCGAGCAGTTCTTC
TRBJ1-2	TRBV7-2	-	-	15	CASSLGTGSNYGYTF	TGTGCCAGCAGCTTAGGAACTGGGTCCAACTATGGCTACACCTTC
TRBJ1-1	TRBV6-5	-	-	14	CASSYFTRDTEAFF	TGTGCCAGCAGTTACTTCACGAGGGACACTGAAGCTTTCTTT
TRBJ1-3	TRBV12-3/TRBV12-4	few	TRBD1	17	CASSRWTGGLFGNTIYF	TGTGCCAGCAGTCGATGGACAGGGGGTTTATTCGGAAACACCATATATTTT
TRBJ1-2	TRBV4-3	-	-	13	CASSRAAGGGYTF	TGCGCCAGCAGCCGGGCGGCCGGCGGGGGCTACACCTTC
TRBJ1-2	TRBV29-1	large	-	12	CSVEGGVYGYTF	TGCAGCGTTGAAGGAGGGGTCTATGGCTACACCTTC
TRBJ2-7	TRBV5-5	medium-sized	-	14	CASSLGGIPYEQYF	TGTGCCAGCAGCTTGGGCGGGATCCCCTACGAGCAGTACTTC
TRBJ2-7	TRBV27	few	TRBD2	15	CASNLVSGGIGEQYF	TGTGCCAGCAACCTTGTTAGCGGGGGGATCGGCGAGCAGTACTTC
TRBJ2-2	TRBV18	medium-sized	-	17	CASSPFSQQGRTGELFF	TGTGCCAGCTCACCGTTCTCGCAACAGGGGAGGACCGGGGAGCTGTTTTTT
TRBJ2-7	TRBV7-9	-	-	12	CASSVKADEQYF	TGTGCCAGCAGCGTTAAGGCGGACGAGCAGTACTTC
TRBJ1-5	TRBV5-6	-	TRBD1	15	CASSFGTVLTQPQHF	TGTGCCAGCAGCTTTGGGACAGTCCTCACCCAGCCCCAGCATTTT
TRBJ1-1	TRBV15	medium-sized	-	15	CATSISGRFIAEAFF	TGTGCCACCAGCATTTCGGGCAGGTTTATAGCTGAAGCTTTCTTT
TRBJ2-1	TRBV6-2/TRBV6-3	medium-sized	TRBD1	15	CASSSRTGSYNEQFF	TGTGCCAGCAGTTCAAGGACAGGCTCCTACAATGAGCAGTTCTTC
TRBJ2-1	TRBV7-2	few	TRBD2	14	CASSFQRGGNEQFF	TGTGCCAGCAGCTTCCAGCGGGGGGGCAATGAGCAGTTCTTC